This TCR beta chain was retrieved from a study of T cells in Graves' hyperthyroidism and ophthalmopathy. Study conclusions and caveats: Progression to ophthalmopathy was predicted a median of roughly 6.5 months early.

Amplified regions were TCR beta CDR3 sequences from RNA transcripts. Initially, a first-round RT-PCR of the TCR CDR3 employed the HTBI primer set. Using its own MiXCR run on the multiplex PCR reads, TCRdb lists one record per CDR3 protein. The sample yields about 380,000 distinct CDR3 sequences, around 20% seen once. Individuals with ophthalmopathy presented a Clinical Activity Score of at least 3, a NOSPECS grade of at least 4 and a duration under 3 months. Clinical symptoms, serum thyroxine, TRAb, thyroid ultrasound and orbital computed tomography established diagnosis. As to this clonotype: The antigen remains unidentified. A read error may explain this, as a much larger clone is one base away.

The specimen sequenced was blood. The clonotype was recovered from a man younger than 35 with Graves' ophthalmopathy.

CDR3 in amino acids: CASSHTPNRPQHF. DNA for the CDR3: TGCGCCAGCAGCCATACGCCCAATCGGCCCCAGCATTTT. The J gene is TRBJ1-5, the V gene TRBV5-1; D remains ambiguous. This CDR3 comprises 13 residues. Germline V CDR1 and CDR2: SGHRS, YFSETQ.